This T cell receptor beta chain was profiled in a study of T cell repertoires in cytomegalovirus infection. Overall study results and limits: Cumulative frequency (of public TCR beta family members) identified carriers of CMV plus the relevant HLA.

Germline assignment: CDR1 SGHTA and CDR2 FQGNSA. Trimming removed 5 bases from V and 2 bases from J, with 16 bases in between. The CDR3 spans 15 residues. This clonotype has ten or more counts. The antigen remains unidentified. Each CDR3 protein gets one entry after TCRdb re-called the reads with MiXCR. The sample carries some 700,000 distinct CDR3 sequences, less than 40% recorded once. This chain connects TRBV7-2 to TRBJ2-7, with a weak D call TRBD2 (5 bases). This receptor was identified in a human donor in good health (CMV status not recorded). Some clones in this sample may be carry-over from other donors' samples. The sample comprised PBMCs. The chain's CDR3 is CASSPVGPGTYEQYF. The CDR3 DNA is TGTGCCAGCAGCCCCGTCGGACCGGGGACCTACGAGCAGTACTTC.